This TCR beta chain derives from a study of cytomegalovirus exposure and HLA in healthy donors. Study context: In a previous analysis, 110 million or so unique TCR beta sequences were found from 170 million or so T cells.

Study results and caveats: Most CMV-associated TCR beta chains were later found to appear HLA-restricted. Most TCR sequences were seen very rarely across donors, but some public TCRs occurred in many. Among TCR beta chains, those listed as cytomegalovirus-associated numbered about 150.

Turning to this clone: Antigen specificity is unknown. Compared with germline, one end of the junction differs, possibly owing to a read error.

The PCR had 60 Vbeta and 13 Jbeta primers. Clones were sequenced by immunoSEQ multiplex PCR, and TCRdb holds only the in-frame ones, with some missing. This sample has 100,000 or so clones; 75% to 90% occur once, and the top ten carry 6% to 8%. Sequenced sample: PBMCs. The clonotype was recovered from a man younger than 45 in good health and CMV-seropositive.

CDR3 amino acids: CVSSSGGQGTEAFF. In DNA, the CDR3 is TGTGTCAGCAGCTCAGGGGGGCAGGGAACTGAAGCTTTCTTT. This sequence joins TRBV7-8 and TRBJ1-1; 7 nucleotides agree with TRBD1. Germline V gives CDR1 SGHVS, CDR2 FQNEAQ. This CDR3 is 14 amino acids long. Based on the CDR3 plus reference TRBV7-8 and TRBJ1-1, the full variable domain is GAGVSQSPRYKVAKRGQDVALRCDPISGHVSLFWYQQALGQGPEFLTYFQNEAQLDKSGLPSDRFFAERPEGSVSTLKIQRTQQEDSAVYLCVSSSGGQGTEAFFGQGTRLTVV.